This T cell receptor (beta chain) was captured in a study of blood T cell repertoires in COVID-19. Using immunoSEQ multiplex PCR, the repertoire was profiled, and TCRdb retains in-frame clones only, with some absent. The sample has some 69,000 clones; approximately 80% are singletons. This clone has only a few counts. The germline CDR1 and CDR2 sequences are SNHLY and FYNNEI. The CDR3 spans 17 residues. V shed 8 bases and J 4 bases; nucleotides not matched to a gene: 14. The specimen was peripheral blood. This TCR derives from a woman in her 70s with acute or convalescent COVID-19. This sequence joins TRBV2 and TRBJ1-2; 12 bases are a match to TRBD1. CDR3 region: CASPHAGTGGGRYGYTF. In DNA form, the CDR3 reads TGTGCCAGCCCCCACGCCGGGACAGGGGGCGGACGCTATGGCTACACCTTC.